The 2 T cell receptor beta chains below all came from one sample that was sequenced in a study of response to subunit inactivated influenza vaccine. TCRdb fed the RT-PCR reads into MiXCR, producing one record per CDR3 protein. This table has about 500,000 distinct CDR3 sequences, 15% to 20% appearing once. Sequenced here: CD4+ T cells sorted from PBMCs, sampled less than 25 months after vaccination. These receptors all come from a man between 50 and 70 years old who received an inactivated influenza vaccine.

In DNA form, the CDR3 reads TGCAGTGCTACGCTCCTAGCCAAAAACATTCAGTACTTC. This gives the protein CSATLLAKNIQYF. The V call is TRBV20-1, the J call TRBJ2-4; the D is unclear. The germline V gene has CDR1 DFQATT and CDR2 SNEGSKA (reference sequence). This CDR3 spans 13 amino acids. Trimming stripped 4 bases from V and 0 bases from J, with 7 bases between.

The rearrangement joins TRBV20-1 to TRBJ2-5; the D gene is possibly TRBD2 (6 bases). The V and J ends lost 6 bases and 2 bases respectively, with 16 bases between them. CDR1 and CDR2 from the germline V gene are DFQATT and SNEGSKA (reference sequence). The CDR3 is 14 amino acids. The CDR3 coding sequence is TGCAGTGCCATCACCCCGACTAGACAAGAGACCCAGTACTTC. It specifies CSAITPTRQETQYF.